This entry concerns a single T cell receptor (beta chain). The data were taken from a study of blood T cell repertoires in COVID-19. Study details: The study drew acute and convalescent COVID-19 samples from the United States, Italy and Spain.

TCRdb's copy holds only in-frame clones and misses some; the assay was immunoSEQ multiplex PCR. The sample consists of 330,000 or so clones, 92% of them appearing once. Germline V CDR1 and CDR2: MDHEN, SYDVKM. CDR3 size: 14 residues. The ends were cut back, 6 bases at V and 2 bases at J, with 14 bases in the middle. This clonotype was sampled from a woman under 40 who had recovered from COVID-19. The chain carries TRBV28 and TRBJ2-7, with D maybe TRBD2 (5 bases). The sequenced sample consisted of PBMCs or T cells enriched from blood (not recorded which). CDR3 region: CASRGEGETYEQYF. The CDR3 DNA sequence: TGTGCCAGCAGAGGTGAGGGAGAGACCTACGAGCAGTACTTC.